These 27 T cell receptor beta chains share one sample of origin, sequenced in a study of monozygotic twins with inflammatory bowel disease. Reprocessing the 5' RACE reads, TCRdb reports a single entry for every CDR3 protein and omits DNA. The sample table includes approximately 400,000 distinct CDR3 sequences. Sample: blood. All receptors derive from a human donor with ulcerative colitis or Crohn's disease, or a healthy co-twin of an affected twin (not recorded which).

J is TRBJ2-5 and V is TRBV7-9; no DNA is available, so the TRBD1 call from TCRdb remains unchecked. Germline V gives CDR1 SEHNR, CDR2 FQNEAQ (reference sequence). There are 13 residues in the CDR3. The CDR3 region is CASSQDSSETQYF.

The chain employs TRBV7-6 and TRBJ2-2; TCRdb's assignment of TRBD1 cannot be checked, as there is no DNA. Germline V gene data show CDR1 as SGHVS and CDR2 as FNYEAQ. The CDR3 sequence is 15 residues long. CDR3 amino acids: CASSPLVTVTGELFF.

The chain has TRBV19 and TRBJ1-1; checking the TCRdb D call of TRBD1 is not possible without DNA. From germline, CDR1 is LNHDA and CDR2 SQIVND (reference sequence). CDR3 length equals 17 residues. The CDR3 loop is CASSIDPAPRTGGEAFF.

The genes are TRBV7-6 and TRBJ2-5; lacking DNA, the TRBD2 call made by TCRdb goes unchecked. Germline V gene lookup returns CDR1 SGHVS and CDR2 FNYEAQ. The CDR3 spans 17 residues. The CDR3 sequence is CASSLASSGGRGETQYF.

J is TRBJ1-4 and V is TRBV7-9. The CDR3 consists of 14 residues. Germline loops: CDR1 SEHNR, CDR2 FQNEAQ (reference sequence). CDR3 loop: CASSLAGVDEKLFF.

J is TRBJ1-2 and V is TRBV4-2. Germline V CDR1 and CDR2: LGHNA, YNFKEQ. This CDR3 is built from 14 residues. CDR3 loop: CASSQDVGPYGYTF.

CDR3 sequence: CASRGGGNEQFF. This rearrangement joins TRBV7-8 to TRBJ2-1; TCRdb gives TRBD2 as the D gene, but with no DNA this cannot be confirmed. This CDR3 has 12 residues. Germline assignment: CDR1 SGHVS and CDR2 FQNEAQ. The full variable domain, with the rest looked up from reference TRBV7-8 and TRBJ2-1, is GAGVSQSPRYKVAKRGQDVALRCDPISGHVSLFWYQQALGQGPEFLTYFQNEAQLDKSGLPSDRFFAERPEGSVSTLKIQRTQQEDSAVYLCASRGGGNEQFFGPGTRLTVL.

V usage is TRBV12-3 or TRBV12-4 and J usage is TRBJ2-4; TCRdb outputs TRBD1, but without DNA this stays unchecked. CDR3 length equals 16 residues. CDR3 loop: CASSRGGVSAKNIQYF.

The chain employs TRBV20-1 and TRBJ1-1. Germline V gene sequence: CDR1 DFQATT, CDR2 SNEGSKA (reference sequence). This CDR3 comprises 12 residues. The chain's CDR3 is CSARPPFTEAFF.

This chain connects TRBV7-2 to TRBJ2-7; with no DNA, the TCRdb D assignment of TRBD1 cannot be verified. The CDR3 length is 13 residues. Germline-derived CDR1 and CDR2 are SGHTA and FQGNSA. The CDR3 spells CASSFRGGNEQYF. The full variable domain, its missing parts supplied by reference TRBV7-2 and TRBJ2-7, is GAGVSQSPSNKVTEKGKDVELRCDPISGHTALYWYRQSLGQGLEFLIYFQGNSAPDKSGLPSDRFSAERTGGSVSTLTIQRTQQEDSAVYLCASSFRGGNEQYFGPGTRLTVT.

The chain links TRBV20-1 to TRBJ1-5; TCRdb's D gene call, TRBD1, goes unchecked for lack of DNA. From germline, CDR1 is DFQATT and CDR2 SNEGSKA (reference sequence). This CDR3 has 16 amino acids. CDR3: CSARDGQANNHQPQHF.

This chain connects TRBV15 to TRBJ2-7; the D gene TCRdb calls, TRBD1, cannot be checked with no DNA. The V gene's germline CDR1 is LNHNV and CDR2 YYDKDF (reference sequence). This CDR3 is built from 19 residues. CDR3 sequence reads: CATSRDSSNLWGLSYEQYF.

The rearrangement joins TRBV15 to TRBJ1-1; the TRBD1 assignment by TCRdb is unverifiable without DNA. There are 14 residues in the CDR3. Germline V gene sequence: CDR1 LNHNV, CDR2 YYDKDF (reference sequence). CDR3 sequence: CATSKGQVNTEAFF. Drawing the rest from reference TRBV15 and TRBJ1-1, the complete variable domain is DAMVIQNPRYQVTQFGKPVTLSCSQTLNHNVMYWYQQKSSQAPKLLFHYYDKDFNNEADTPDNFQSRRPNTSFCFLDIRSPGLGDTAMYLCATSKGQVNTEAFFGQGTRLTVV.

The chain couples TRBV12-5 to TRBJ2-5. The CDR3 has 12 amino acids. Germline V gene data show CDR1 as LGHNT and CDR2 as FRNRAP. CDR3 in amino acids: CASGLGRETQYF.

The rearrangement uses TRBV4-3 and TRBJ2-1; as DNA is missing, the TRBD2 call by TCRdb cannot be tested. Germline lookup yields CDR1 LGHNA and CDR2 YSLEER. The CDR3 sequence is 16 residues long. CDR3 residues: CASSQDLLEGNDEQFF.

The chain joins TRBV27 to TRBJ2-3; TCRdb's D call of TRBD1 is untestable without DNA. Germline V lookup: CDR1 MNHEY, CDR2 SMNVEV (reference sequence). The CDR3 sequence is 16 residues long. The CDR3 sequence is CASSPYGGTSTDTQYF.

The V gene is TRBV14, the J gene TRBJ2-2; there is no DNA to check the TCRdb D call of TRBD1. The CDR3 consists of 15 residues. CDR1 SGHDN and CDR2 FVKESK come from the germline V gene. The chain's CDR3 is CASSQLPGTDGELFF. Looking up the rest from reference TRBV14 and TRBJ2-2 gives the full variable domain: EAGVTQFPSHSVIEKGQTVTLRCDPISGHDNLYWYRRVMGKEIKFLLHFVKESKQDESGMPNNRFLAERTGGTYSTLKVQPAELEDSGVYFCASSQLPGTDGELFFGEGSRLTVL.

This chain links TRBV30 with TRBJ1-1. There are 13 residues in the CDR3. Germline loops: CDR1 GTSNPN, CDR2 SVGIG (reference sequence). The CDR3 reads CAWSVREDTEAFF.

The chain employs TRBV12-3 or TRBV12-4 and TRBJ1-6; the D call of TRBD1 rests on TCRdb alone, since no DNA is present to check it. This CDR3 is built from 15 residues. The CDR3 is CASSPMTGSNSPLHF.

This chain joins TRBV30 and TRBJ1-2; the D gene TCRdb calls, TRBD1, cannot be checked with no DNA. Germline-derived CDR1 and CDR2 are GTSNPN and SVGIG (reference sequence). The CDR3 covers 14 residues. CDR3 residues: CAWSVLRGALGYTF.

J is TRBJ1-2 and V is TRBV29-1; there is no DNA to check the TCRdb D call of TRBD1. The CDR3 loop spans 12 amino acids. Germline CDR1 SQVTM, CDR2 ANQGSEA. This chain's CDR3 is CSVGTGTSGYTF.

This sequence joins TRBV4-1 and TRBJ2-3; TCRdb calls TRBD2, which cannot be checked without DNA. The length of the CDR3 is 18 residues. Germline lookup yields CDR1 MGHRA and CDR2 YSYEKL. Here the CDR3 reads CASSLRPGLARSTDTQYF.

The chain is built from TRBV3-1 and TRBJ2-7; without DNA, the TCRdb call of TRBD2 cannot be checked. CDR3 size: 15 residues. The V gene's germline CDR1 is LGHDT and CDR2 YNNKEL (reference sequence). This CDR3 reads CASSPRLAGTYEQYF.

This chain joins TRBV12-3 or TRBV12-4 and TRBJ2-7; TCRdb names TRBD1, which stays unverified in the absence of DNA. This CDR3 is 15 amino acids long. The CDR3 reads CASSLEEDRFDEQYF.

V gene TRBV3-1 combines with J gene TRBJ1-6; TCRdb designates TRBD1, a call that cannot be tested without DNA. The CDR3 runs 15 residues. Looked up from germline, CDR1 is LGHDT and CDR2 is YNNKEL (reference sequence). CDR3 amino acids: CASSQGDRGNSPLHF.

The V call is TRBV20-1, the J call TRBJ2-7; TCRdb calls TRBD1, which cannot be checked without DNA. Germline-derived CDR1 and CDR2 are DFQATT and SNEGSKA (reference sequence). CDR3 length: 14 residues. The CDR3 region is CSAKGTGWIREQYF.

The CDR3 is CASSSEKPRTSELFF. The chain has TRBV5-1 and TRBJ2-1; absent DNA, TCRdb's TRBD2 call cannot be checked. The CDR3 consists of 15 residues. Germline CDR1 and CDR2: SGHRS and YFSETQ.